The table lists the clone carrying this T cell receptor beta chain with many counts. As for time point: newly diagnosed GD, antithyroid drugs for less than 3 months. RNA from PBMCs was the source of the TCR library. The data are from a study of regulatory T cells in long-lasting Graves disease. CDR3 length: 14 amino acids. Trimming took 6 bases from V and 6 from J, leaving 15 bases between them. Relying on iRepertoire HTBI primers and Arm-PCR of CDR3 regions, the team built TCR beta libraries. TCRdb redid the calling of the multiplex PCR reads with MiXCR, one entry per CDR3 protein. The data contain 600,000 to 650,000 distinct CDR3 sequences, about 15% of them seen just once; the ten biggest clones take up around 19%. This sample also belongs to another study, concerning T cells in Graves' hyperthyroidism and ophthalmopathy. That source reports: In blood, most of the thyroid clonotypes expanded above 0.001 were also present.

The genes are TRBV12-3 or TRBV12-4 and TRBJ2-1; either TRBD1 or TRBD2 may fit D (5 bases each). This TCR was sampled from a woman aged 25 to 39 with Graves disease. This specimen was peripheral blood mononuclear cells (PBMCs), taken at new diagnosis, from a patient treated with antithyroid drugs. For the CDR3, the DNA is TGTGCCAGCAGAACCGAGAGGGGATTCAATGAGCAGTTCTTC. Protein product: CASRTERGFNEQFF.